A single sample is the source of the 18 T cell receptor beta chains below, sequenced in a study of regulatory T cells in long-lasting Graves disease. Construction of the TCR beta libraries employed iRepertoire HTBI primers in conjunction with Arm-PCR of CDR3 regions. TCRdb used MiXCR to reprocess the multiplex PCR reads, holding one entry per CDR3 protein. The table shows some 470,000 distinct CDR3 sequences, with 20% to 25% occurring only once. Stated time point: persistent/refractory GD, antithyroid drugs over 5 years with positive TRAb. Preparation of the TCR library used RNA extracted from PBMCs. The sample was peripheral blood mononuclear cells (PBMCs), taken when the disease was refractory, from a patient treated with antithyroid drugs. The source of these receptors is a female donor with Graves disease.

This clonotype was seen ten or more times. The rearrangement links TRBV11-1 to TRBJ2-7; 8 bases agree with TRBD1. V lost 3 bases to trimming and J lost 1 base; unmatched junction nucleotides: 5. The CDR3 has 15 amino acids. Germline CDR1 reads SGHAT; CDR2 reads FQDESV (reference sequence). The CDR3 loop is CASSLGQDPSYEQYF. The DNA for the CDR3 is TGTGCCAGCAGCTTGGGACAGGACCCGTCCTACGAGCAGTACTTC.

At least ten counts were recorded for this clonotype. J is TRBJ1-6 and V is TRBV2, with D possibly being TRBD1 (6 bases). Germline V lookup: CDR1 SNHLY, CDR2 FYNNEI. The V end lost 8 bases, the J end lost 4 bases, and 15 bases lay between the germline ends. The CDR3 sequence is 15 residues long. CDR3 amino acids: CASSSGGAYNSPLHF. The CDR3 bases are TGTGCCAGCTCATCGGGGGGGGCGTATAATTCACCCCTCCACTTT.

On this clonotype: Just one base apart from a much larger clone, this may be a read error. This sequence joins TRBV7-6 and TRBJ2-5; D unresolved. V was trimmed by 7 bases and J by 4 bases, leaving 10 bases between them. Per the germline V gene, CDR1 is SGHVS and CDR2 is FNYEAQ. The CDR3 is made up of 12 amino acids. The CDR3 sequence is CASKGSRETQYF. Written as DNA, the CDR3 is TGTGCCAGCAAGGGCAGTCGAGAGACCCAGTACTTC.

The chain carries TRBV28 and TRBJ2-2; perhaps TRBD1 as D (6 bases). The V gene's germline CDR1 is MDHEN and CDR2 SYDVKM. CDR3 size: 13 residues. V was clipped by 7 bases and J by 4 bases, with 10 bases between them. CDR3 coding DNA: TGTGCCAGCACCGAGACAGGCACCGGGGAGCTGTTTTTT. Translated, it gives CASTETGTGELFF.

This clonotype has only a few counts. The chain links TRBV7-9 to TRBJ1-2, with 9 nucleotides matching TRBD1. Germline values: CDR1 SEHNR, CDR2 FQNEAQ (reference sequence). The junction had 5 bases not matched to a gene; V was cut back by 5 bases and J by 1 base. The CDR3 loop spans 15 amino acids. The CDR3 nucleotides are TGTGCCAGCAGCCCGACAGGGGGACATAACTATGGCTACACCTTC. As protein: CASSPTGGHNYGYTF.

This clonotype was seen ten or more times. This rearrangement joins TRBV11-3 to TRBJ1-4; D is possibly TRBD1 (5 bases). V was clipped by 3 bases and J by 8 bases, with 10 bases between them. Germline CDR1 is SGHNT and CDR2 is YENEEA. This CDR3 contains 13 residues. CDR3 DNA sequence: TGTGCCAGCAGCTTTATCCAGGGAGAAAAACTGTTTTTT. It yields the protein CASSFIQGEKLFF.

This clonotype showed up just a few times. The chain recombines TRBV5-1 with TRBJ2-7, with 13 bases that match TRBD2. Per the germline V gene, CDR1 is SGHRS and CDR2 is YFSETQ. The CDR3 runs to 15 residues. Trimming cost V 0 bases and J 6 bases; bases outside gene matches: 3. Here the CDR3 DNA reads TGCGCCAGCAGCTTGGGGACTAGCGGGAGAAGCGAGCAGTACTTC. As protein: CASSLGTSGRSEQYF.

The V and J genes are TRBV19 and TRBJ1-5, with D hard to call. This CDR3 has 15 amino acids. Germline CDR1 LNHDA, CDR2 SQIVND (reference sequence). V lost 2 bases and J 2 bases, leaving 10 bases between the germline ends. CDR3 amino acids: CASSIRPGGNQPQHF. CDR3 nucleotide sequence: TGTGCCAGTAGTATACGACCGGGAGGCAATCAGCCCCAGCATTTT.

This clonotype was seen only once. This chain links TRBV28 with TRBJ2-2; D uncertain. The ends were cut back, 7 bases at V and 3 bases at J, with 6 bases in the middle. Germline-derived CDR1 and CDR2 are MDHEN and SYDVKM. The length of the CDR3 is 12 residues. The DNA for the CDR3 is TGTGCCAGCATTGAGTACACCGGGGAGCTGTTTTTT. Its translation: CASIEYTGELFF.

This clonotype came up once. This may arise from a read error, as a much more abundant clone is one base away. This sequence joins TRBV6-1 and TRBJ1-2, with D tentatively TRBD1 (6 bases). Germline CDR1 and CDR2: MNHNS and SASEGT. Trimming pared 11 bases from V and 5 bases from J, leaving 18 bases between. The CDR3 length is 13 residues. CDR3 residues: CAGTRGREYGYTF. The CDR3 DNA is TGTGCCGGCACCAGGGGCAGGGAGTATGGCTACACCTTC.

This clonotype was seen many times. The chain has TRBV7-9 and TRBJ1-4; the D is unclear. Germline lookup yields CDR1 SEHNR and CDR2 FQNEAQ (reference sequence). Trimming cost V 1 base and J 4 bases, with 7 bases left between them. CDR3 length equals 14 residues. CDR3 nucleotide sequence: TGTGCCAGCAGCTTAGGCTTGGATAATGAAAAACTGTTTTTT. It yields the protein CASSLGLDNEKLFF.

This clonotype occurred many times. This chain links TRBV3-1 with TRBJ1-6; TRBD1 matches at 7 bases. The CDR3 sequence is 15 residues long. The J segment lost 10 bases and the V segment lost 0 bases, leaving 6 bases of the junction unmatched. Germline V lookup: CDR1 LGHDT, CDR2 YNNKEL (reference sequence). The CDR3 DNA is TGTGCCAGCAGCCAAGAAAGCACAGGGGACTCACCCCTCCACTTT. Residues: CASSQESTGDSPLHF.

The rearrangement joins TRBV19 to TRBJ1-6; unclear D gene. The V end lost 6 bases, the J end lost 4 bases, and 13 bases lay between the germline ends. There are 15 residues in the CDR3. Germline CDR1 LNHDA, CDR2 SQIVND (reference sequence). The CDR3 bases are TGTGCCAGTAGGACGGATGCTGCATATAATTCACCCCTCCACTTT. Translated: CASRTDAAYNSPLHF.

The chain links TRBV9 to TRBJ2-2; TRBD1 or TRBD2 may be the D gene (5 bases each). The germline V gene has CDR1 SGDLS and CDR2 YYNGEE. The CDR3 runs 15 residues. V dropped 0 bases and J dropped 6 bases, with 12 bases sitting between them. CDR3 sequence reads: CASSVGGRDPGELFF. In DNA, the CDR3 is TGTGCCAGCAGCGTAGGAGGCAGGGACCCCGGGGAGCTGTTTTTT.

Remarks on this clonotype: One base away lies a much larger clone, so this may be a sequencing read error. V gene TRBV27 combines with J gene TRBJ2-5; D unresolved. The CDR3 loop spans 16 amino acids. Germline V CDR1 and CDR2: MNHEY, SMNVEV (reference sequence). The V and J ends lost 2 bases and 4 bases respectively, with 17 bases between them. The CDR3 here is CASSLGIPRLAETQYF. CDR3 nucleotides: TGTGCCAGCAGTTTAGGAATCCCAAGATTAGCAGAGACCCAGTACTTC.

In this sample, this clonotype turned up many times. The rearrangement links TRBV28 to TRBJ1-4; tentatively, D is TRBD1 (5 bases). The length of the CDR3 is 17 residues. The V end was cut by 6 bases, the J end by 3 bases, with 20 bases between. Germline lookup yields CDR1 MDHEN and CDR2 SYDVKM. Here the CDR3 reads CASRLRFRDASNEKLFF. In nucleotides, the CDR3 is TGTGCCAGCAGGCTACGTTTTCGGGACGCATCTAATGAAAAACTGTTTTTT.

A few counts support this clonotype. The chain links TRBV13 to TRBJ2-2; TRBD2 agrees at 9 bases. CDR3 size: 14 residues. V shed 7 bases, J shed 7 bases, and the junction held 7 bases outside the gene matches. Germline CDR1 reads PRHDT; CDR2 reads FYEKMQ (reference sequence). The CDR3 spells CASTYSGRGGELFF. The CDR3 region has the DNA TGTGCCAGCACTTATAGCGGGAGAGGCGGGGAGCTGTTTTTT. Full variable domain (rest looked up from reference TRBV13 and TRBJ2-2): AAGVIQSPRHLIKEKRETATLKCYPIPRHDTVYWYQQGPGQDPQFLISFYEKMQSDKGSIPDRFSAQQFSDYHSELNMSSLELGDSALYFCASTYSGRGGELFFGEGSRLTVL.

This clonotype was seen at least ten times. The CDR3 sequence: CASSQGMSRETQYF. CDR3 DNA: TGTGCCAGCAGCCAAGGAATGTCACGTGAGACCCAGTACTTC. The rearrangement links TRBV12-3 or TRBV12-4 to TRBJ2-5; D gene unclear. V was pared by 6 bases and J by 5 bases, with 16 bases between. This CDR3 spans 14 amino acids.